This T cell receptor beta chain emerged from a study of cytomegalovirus exposure and HLA in healthy donors. Trimming stripped 7 bases from V and 0 bases from J, with 15 bases between. CDR1 and CDR2 from the germline V gene are MNHNS and SASEGT. This CDR3 has 15 amino acids. The method was immunoSEQ multiplex PCR; TCRdb's version includes in-frame clones alone and lacks a portion of them. Of tens of thousands of clones listed, about 94% are singletons. Study-wide findings and caveats: Whilst most TCR sequences proved rare, a subset of public TCRs occurred across many donors. One later analysis, an examination of the 120 validation repertoires, found that first-cohort TCR clusters tended to co-occur in them. The study labeled more than 150 TCR beta chains cytomegalovirus-associated.

About this clone: The target antigen is unknown.

The TCR originated in a man aged 18 to 29 in good health and CMV-seropositive. Material: PBMCs. V usage is TRBV6-1 and J usage is TRBJ1-1, with no clear D. CDR3 loop: CASTEHSFMNTEAFF. The CDR3 DNA follows: TGTGCCAGCACCGAGCATTCTTTTATGAACACTGAAGCTTTCTTT.